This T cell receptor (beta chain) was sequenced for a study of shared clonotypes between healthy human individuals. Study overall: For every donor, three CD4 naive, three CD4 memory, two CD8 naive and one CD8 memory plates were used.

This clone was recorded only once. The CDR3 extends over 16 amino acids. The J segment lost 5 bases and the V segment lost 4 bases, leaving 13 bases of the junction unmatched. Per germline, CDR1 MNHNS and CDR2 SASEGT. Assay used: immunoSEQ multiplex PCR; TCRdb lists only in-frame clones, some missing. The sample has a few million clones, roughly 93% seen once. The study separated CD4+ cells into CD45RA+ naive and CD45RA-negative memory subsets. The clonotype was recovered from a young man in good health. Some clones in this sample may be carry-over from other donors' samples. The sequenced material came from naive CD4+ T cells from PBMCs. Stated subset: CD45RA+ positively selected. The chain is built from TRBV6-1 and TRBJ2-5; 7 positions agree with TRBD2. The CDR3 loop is CASSVASGLLGETQYF. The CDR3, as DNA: TGTGCCAGCAGTGTGGCTAGCGGACTCCTCGGGGAGACCCAGTACTTC.